This is a list of T cell receptor beta chains from one sample in a study of human T cells and chemical hapten exposure. A single record per CDR3 protein comes from TCRdb applying MiXCR to the RACE reads. The sample carries approximately 40,000 distinct CDR3 sequences, 3% to 4% recorded once. Sequencing was performed on whole blood, taken in connection with sensitization to the hapten diphenylcyclopropenone (DPC). Receptors originate from a middle-aged man with alopecia areata. Some clones in this sample may be carry-over from other donors' samples. Both conserved end residues are trimmed from each CDR3. D genes are given only for firm matches.

TRBV6-5	TRBD1	TRBJ2-7	ASSSDRGPPYEQY
TRBV18	TRBD1	TRBJ1-4	ASSPPSGTGSEKLF
TRBV28	.	TRBJ2-2	ASRETGIGELF
TRBV23-1	.	TRBJ1-5	ASTKPQH
TRBV12-3/TRBV12-4	.	TRBJ2-3	ASHSRDVPYTQY
TRBV4-2	.	TRBJ1-5	ASSQDTWGGELNQPQH
TRBV28	.	TRBJ1-1	ASRLPLNTEAF
TRBV10-3	.	TRBJ2-7	AISEYRDGYEQY
TRBV11-1	TRBD2	TRBJ2-1	ASSLVGLAGDNEQF
TRBV7-9	.	TRBJ1-2	ASSPPLVGENYGYT
TRBV20-1	TRBD2	TRBJ2-7	SAQSRTSGTYEQY
TRBV28	TRBD2	TRBJ2-4	ASSEGLAGPRGAKNIQY
TRBV18	.	TRBJ2-7	ASSPSRSPYEQY
TRBV12-3/TRBV12-4	TRBD2	TRBJ2-3	ASSVAGVKPDTQY
TRBV12-3/TRBV12-4	TRBD1	TRBJ2-7	ASSLVRTGIAYEQY
TRBV12-3/TRBV12-4	.	TRBJ1-1	ASRFGYTEAF
TRBV30	.	TRBJ1-6	AWSVGSPLH
TRBV27	.	TRBJ1-2	ASSPYRNNYGYT
TRBV12-3/TRBV12-4	TRBD1	TRBJ2-7	ASSPGQGPLSYEQY
TRBV20-1	.	TRBJ2-1	SFTPAPYNEQF
TRBV6-2/TRBV6-3	.	TRBJ2-2	ASSSQGWTGELF
TRBV30	TRBD1	TRBJ1-4	AWSPPGQGDEKLF
TRBV12-3/TRBV12-4	TRBD2	TRBJ2-7	ASGRADEQY
TRBV5-1	.	TRBJ2-7	ASSSPKAGGYEQY
TRBV18	.	TRBJ1-5	ASSPPNRVNQPQH
TRBV5-6	TRBD2	TRBJ2-7	ASSLRARGTSVDEQY
TRBV20-1	.	TRBJ2-7	SASLAYGYEQY
TRBV6-5	TRBD1	TRBJ1-4	ASSYVPGQVAEELF
TRBV5-4	.	TRBJ2-1	ASSFPGEQF
TRBV6-5	.	TRBJ1-6	ASSWTRDKTSPLH
TRBV29-1	.	TRBJ2-5	SVEPGTLGETQY